Detailed here is one T cell receptor beta chain. Its cognate antigen is unknown. The treatment is: 15 to 20 received Ad26.COV2.S at low or high dose, single or two shots; 5 received placebo; per-sample allocation not given. Material that was analyzed had been drawn on day 63 after the first vaccine or placebo injection. An adult aged 18-55 years in Boston served as the donor. TCRdb's table, derived via immunoSEQ multiplex PCR, lists solely in-frame clones and lacks some. The sample contains 300,000 to 400,000 clones, approximately 84% of which appear only once. The V gene lost 8 bases and the J gene lost 8 bases, with 18 bases spanning the gap. The CDR3 totals 12 residues. Germline lookup yields CDR1 GTSNPN and CDR2 SVGIG (reference sequence). This sample is drawn from a study of Ad26.COV2.S vaccination and SARS-CoV-2 variants. For the study at large: In the COV1001 trial, the donor was in the Ad26.COV2.S arm. General study points: Ad26.COV2.S recipients had broader spike-specific TCRs (P = 0.0014).

The TCR sequence derives from a person aged 18-60 years who received the Ad26.COV2.S COVID-19 vaccine or a placebo. Source: peripheral blood, taken in a trial of Ad26.COV2.S vaccine versus placebo. V usage is TRBV30 and J usage is TRBJ1-2; TRBD1 might be the D (6 bases). The CDR3 protein is CAGYRAASGYTF. Written as DNA, the CDR3 is TGTGCCGGTTACAGGGCTGCAAGCGGCTACACCTTC. The variable domain in full, completed from reference TRBV30 and TRBJ1-2, reads SQTIHQWPATLVQPVGSPLSLECTVEGTSNPNLYWYRQAAGRGLQLLFYSVGIGQISSEVPQNLSASRPQDRQFILSSKKLLLSDSGFYLCAGYRAASGYTFGSGTRLTVV.